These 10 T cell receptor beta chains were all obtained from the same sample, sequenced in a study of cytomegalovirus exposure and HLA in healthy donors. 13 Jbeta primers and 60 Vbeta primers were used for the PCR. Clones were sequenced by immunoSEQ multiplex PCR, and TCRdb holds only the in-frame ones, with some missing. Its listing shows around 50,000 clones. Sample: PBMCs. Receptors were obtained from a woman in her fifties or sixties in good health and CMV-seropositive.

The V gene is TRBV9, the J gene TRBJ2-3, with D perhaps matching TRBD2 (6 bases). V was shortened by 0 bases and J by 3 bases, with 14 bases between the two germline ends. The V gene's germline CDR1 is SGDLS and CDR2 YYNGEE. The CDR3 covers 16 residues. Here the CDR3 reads CASSVAAAGRTDTQYF. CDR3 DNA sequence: TGTGCCAGCAGCGTAGCTGCGGCGGGACGGACAGATACGCAGTATTTT.

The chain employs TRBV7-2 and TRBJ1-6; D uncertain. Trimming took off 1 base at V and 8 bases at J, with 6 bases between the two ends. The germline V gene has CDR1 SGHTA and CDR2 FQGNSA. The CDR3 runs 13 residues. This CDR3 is CASSLEAYSPLHF. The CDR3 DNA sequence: TGTGCCAGCAGCTTAGAAGCGTATTCACCCCTCCACTTT.

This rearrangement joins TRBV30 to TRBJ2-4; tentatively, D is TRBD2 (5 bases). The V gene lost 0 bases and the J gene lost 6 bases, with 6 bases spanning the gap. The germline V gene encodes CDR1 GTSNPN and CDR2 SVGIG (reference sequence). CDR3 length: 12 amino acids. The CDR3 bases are TGTGCCTGGAGTGTTGAGGGAAACATTCAGTACTTC. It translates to CAWSVEGNIQYF.

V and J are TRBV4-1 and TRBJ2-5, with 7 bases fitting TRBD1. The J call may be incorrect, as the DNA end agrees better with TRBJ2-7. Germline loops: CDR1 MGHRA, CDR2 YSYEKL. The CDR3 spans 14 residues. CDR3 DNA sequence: TGCGCCAGCAGCCAAGTCTTGGCAGGGGGCGAGCAGTACTTC. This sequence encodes CASSQVLAGGEQYF.

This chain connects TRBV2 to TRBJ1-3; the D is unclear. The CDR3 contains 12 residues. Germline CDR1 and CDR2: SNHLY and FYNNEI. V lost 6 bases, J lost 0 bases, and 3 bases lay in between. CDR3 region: CASSHSGNTIYF. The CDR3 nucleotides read TGTGCCAGCAGCCACTCTGGAAACACCATATATTTT.

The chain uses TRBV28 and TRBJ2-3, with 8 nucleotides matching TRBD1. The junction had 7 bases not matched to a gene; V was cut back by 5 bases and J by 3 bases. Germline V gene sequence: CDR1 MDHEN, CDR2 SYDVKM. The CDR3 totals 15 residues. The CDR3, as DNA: TGTGCCAGCAGTCCTGGACAGGGTGGTACAGATACGCAGTATTTT. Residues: CASSPGQGGTDTQYF.

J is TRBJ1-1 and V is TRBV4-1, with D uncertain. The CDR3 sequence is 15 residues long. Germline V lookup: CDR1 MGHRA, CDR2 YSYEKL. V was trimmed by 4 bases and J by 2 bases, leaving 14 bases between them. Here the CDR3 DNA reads TGCGCCAGCAGCCCCCCCCCGAGAGGCAACACTGAAGCTTTCTTT. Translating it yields CASSPPPRGNTEAFF.

CDR3 coding DNA: TGTGCCAGCAGCGTCGGACTCACATCTACCTACGAGCAGTACTTC. It is translated as CASSVGLTSTYEQYF. This chain joins TRBV9 and TRBJ2-7; D is possibly TRBD2 (5 bases). Trimming pared 2 bases from V and 2 bases from J, leaving 14 bases between. Germline assignment: CDR1 SGDLS and CDR2 YYNGEE. This CDR3 comprises 15 residues.

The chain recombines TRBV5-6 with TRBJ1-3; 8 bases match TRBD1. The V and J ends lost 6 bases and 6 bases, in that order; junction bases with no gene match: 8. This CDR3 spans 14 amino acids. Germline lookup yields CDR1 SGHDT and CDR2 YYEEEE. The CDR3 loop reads CASTTGGLVNTIYF. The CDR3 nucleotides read TGTGCCAGCACCACAGGGGGACTGGTAAACACCATATATTTT.

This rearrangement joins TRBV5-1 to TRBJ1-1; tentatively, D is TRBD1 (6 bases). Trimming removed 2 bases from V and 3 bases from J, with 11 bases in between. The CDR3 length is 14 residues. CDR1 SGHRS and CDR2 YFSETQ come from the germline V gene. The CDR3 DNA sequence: TGCGCCAGCAGCTTCGGGGGGGCGGACACTGAAGCTTTCTTT. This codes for CASSFGGADTEAFF.